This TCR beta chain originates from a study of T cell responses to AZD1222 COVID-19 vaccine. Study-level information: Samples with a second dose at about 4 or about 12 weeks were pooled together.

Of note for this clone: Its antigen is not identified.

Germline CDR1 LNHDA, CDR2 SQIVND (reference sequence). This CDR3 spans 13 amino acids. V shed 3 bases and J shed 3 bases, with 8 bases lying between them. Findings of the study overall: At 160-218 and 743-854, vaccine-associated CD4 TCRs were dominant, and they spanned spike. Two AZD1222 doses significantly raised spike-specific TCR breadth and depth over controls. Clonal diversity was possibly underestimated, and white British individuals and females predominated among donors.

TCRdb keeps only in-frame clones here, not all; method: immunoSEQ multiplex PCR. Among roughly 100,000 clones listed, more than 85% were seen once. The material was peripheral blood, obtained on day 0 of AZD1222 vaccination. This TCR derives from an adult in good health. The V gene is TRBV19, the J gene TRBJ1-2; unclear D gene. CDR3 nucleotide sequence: TGTGCCAGTAGTATTCTGGTCGACTATGGCTACACCTTC. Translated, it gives CASSILVDYGYTF.